This T cell receptor (beta chain) was sequenced during a study of identical twins. TCRdb reprocessed the 5' RACE reads with MiXCR, giving one entry per CDR3 protein. The table records some 500,000 distinct CDR3 sequences, 7.5% to 10% of them present only once. Each donor was a healthy Caucasian. Points from the study as a whole: A lower insertion count was a feature of abundant cord blood beta clonotypes, with no such feature in memory repertoires.

This clonotype has just a few counts. What it binds is not known. This CDR3 is 15 amino acids long. Trimming removed 6 bases from V and 4 bases from J; junction bases left unmatched: 11. Germline V gene lookup returns CDR1 MNHEY and CDR2 SMNVEV (reference sequence). The same sample was also studied in work on yellow fever vaccine responses in identical twins.

The chain uses TRBV27 and TRBJ2-5; 7 bases fit TRBD2. This receptor was obtained from a woman between 18 and 29 years old in good health. Sequences were obtained from PBMCs. CDR3 DNA sequence: TGTGCCAGCAGCTTAGGACTAGAGGGGAGAGAGACCCAGTACTTC. Its protein product is CASSLGLEGRETQYF.